What follows are 21 T cell receptor beta chains derived from one specimen sequenced in a study of T-cell memory formation after mild COVID-19. TCRdb re-called the 5' RACE reads through MiXCR, storing one row per CDR3 protein. The table has 560,000 or so distinct CDR3 sequences, 15% to 20% seen once. Sequenced input: PBMCs or a T cell subset sorted from them (not recorded which). The receptors shown here come from an adult woman who had mild COVID-19 (a few samples of this study predate the infection). Cell type and time point are not known.

The chain uses TRBV16 and TRBJ2-7, with D possibly TRBD1 on 5 matching bases. V lost 7 bases, J lost 6 bases, and 19 bases lay in between. Germline V gene sequence: CDR1 KGHSY, CDR2 FQNENV. The CDR3 consists of 14 residues. CDR3 in amino acids: CASTTTQGLFEQYF. CDR3 DNA: TGTGCCAGCACTACCACGCAGGGTTTGTTCGAGCAGTACTTC.

V usage is TRBV3-1 and J usage is TRBJ1-2; D is undetermined. The CDR3 totals 14 residues. The germline V gene encodes CDR1 LGHDT and CDR2 YNNKEL (reference sequence). With 7 bases removed from V and 0 bases from J, the gap between germline ends came to 12 bases. For the CDR3, the DNA is TGTGCCAGCAACAAGAGAGGCTCTAACTATGGCTACACCTTC. Amino acid sequence: CASNKRGSNYGYTF.

This clonotype was seen once. The chain combines TRBV30 with TRBJ2-1; either TRBD1 or TRBD2 may supply D (5 bases each). The CDR3 has 15 residues. Between the trimmed V and J ends, which lost 3 bases and 1 base, there was a span of 13 bases. Germline V gives CDR1 GTSNPN, CDR2 SVGIG (reference sequence). CDR3 DNA sequence: TGTGCCTGGAGGGGCAGCGAGGGGTCCTACAATGAGCAGTTCTTC. Translation: CAWRGSEGSYNEQFF. The complete variable domain, with remaining parts taken from reference TRBV30 and TRBJ2-1, reads SQTIHQWPATLVQPVGSPLSLECTVEGTSNPNLYWYRQAAGRGLQLLFYSVGIGQISSEVPQNLSASRPQDRQFILSSKKLLLSDSGFYLCAWRGSEGSYNEQFFGPGTRLTVL.

This clonotype occurred a few times. The chain recombines TRBV5-1 with TRBJ2-4; the match to TRBD1 covers 8 bases. The germline V gene has CDR1 SGHRS and CDR2 YFSETQ. V dropped 4 bases and J dropped 7; count of bases not matched to a gene: 7. The CDR3 runs to 14 residues. The CDR3 coding sequence is TGCGCCAGCAGCCCGGCCGGGACAGGCAACATTCAGTACTTC. Its translation: CASSPAGTGNIQYF.

V is TRBV20-1 and J is TRBJ2-7; the D call may be TRBD1 or TRBD2 (5 bases each). Trimming took 3 bases from V and 0 from J, leaving 12 bases between them. Germline loops: CDR1 DFQATT, CDR2 SNEGSKA (reference sequence). The CDR3 totals 14 residues. The CDR3 nucleotides read TGCAGTGCTAGCTGGGACGGTACCTCCTACGAGCAGTACTTC. Translated, it gives CSASWDGTSYEQYF.

V is TRBV6-2 or TRBV6-3 and J is TRBJ1-1, with D perhaps TRBD1 (5 bases). V shed 2 bases and J shed 4 bases, with 11 bases lying between them. In germline, CDR1 is MNHEY, CDR2 SVGEGT. This CDR3 is built from 14 residues. Here the CDR3 reads CASSYVSQGTEAFF. Here the CDR3 DNA reads TGTGCCAGCAGTTACGTCTCCCAGGGCACTGAAGCTTTCTTT.

This clonotype showed up many times. The gene calls are TRBV29-1 and TRBJ2-5, with D uncertain. V was pared by 4 bases and J by 3 bases, with 3 bases between. CDR1 is SQVTM and CDR2 is ANQGSEA in the germline V gene. This CDR3 comprises 10 residues. CDR3 region: CSVGEETQYF. CDR3 nucleotide sequence: TGCAGCGTTGGGGAAGAGACCCAGTACTTC.

This clonotype was picked up a small number of times. This rearrangement joins TRBV11-3 to TRBJ2-5; 8 bases are a match to TRBD1. CDR3 length: 16 residues. The germline V gene encodes CDR1 SGHNT and CDR2 YENEEA. The trim removed 5 bases at V and 5 bases at J, leaving 13 bases unmatched. The CDR3 loop reads CASSAYDRGWIETQYF. The DNA for the CDR3 is TGTGCCAGCAGCGCCTATGACAGGGGTTGGATCGAGACCCAGTACTTC.

This clonotype was observed a handful of times. The chain carries TRBV5-1 and TRBJ2-3; TRBD2 matches at 10 bases. CDR1 and CDR2 from the germline V gene are SGHRS and YFSETQ. J was trimmed by 2 bases and V by 4 bases; bases with no gene match: 10. The CDR3 runs to 17 residues. In nucleotides, the CDR3 is TGCGCCAGCAGCCCGTTCGGGACTAGCGACCTCACAGATACGCAGTATTTT. It specifies CASSPFGTSDLTDTQYF.

This clonotype was seen a few times. A read error may explain this, as a much larger clone is one base away. The rearrangement links TRBV7-9 to TRBJ1-1; D is undetermined. This CDR3 region has 11 residues. The germline V gene has CDR1 SEHNR and CDR2 FQNEAQ (reference sequence). DNA for the CDR3: TGTGACAGCAGCTTAAAAACTGAAGCTTTCTTT. It yields the protein CDSSLKTEAFF.

This rearrangement joins TRBV7-9 to TRBJ1-3; D is undetermined. Germline CDR1 and CDR2: SEHNR and FQNEAQ (reference sequence). V shed 2 bases and J shed 1 base, with 6 bases lying between them. This CDR3 has 14 residues. This CDR3 is CASSLLRSGNTIYF. CDR3 sequence (DNA): TGTGCCAGCAGCTTATTGCGGTCTGGAAACACCATATATTTT.

This clonotype was seen more than once but under ten times. The V gene is TRBV20-1, the J gene TRBJ2-1; weak D call: TRBD2 (5 bases). The length of the CDR3 is 16 residues. V shed 0 bases and J shed 0 bases, with 12 bases lying between them. CDR1 and CDR2 (germline): DFQATT, SNEGSKA (reference sequence). CDR3: CSARDPSGSSYNEQFF. The CDR3 nucleotides are TGCAGTGCTAGAGATCCCAGCGGAAGCTCCTACAATGAGCAGTTCTTC.

V usage is TRBV6-5 and J usage is TRBJ1-5, with D maybe TRBD1 (5 bases). With 5 bases removed from V and 5 bases from J, the gap between germline ends came to 28 bases. The germline V gene encodes CDR1 MNHEY and CDR2 SVGAGI. CDR3 length: 19 amino acids. CDR3 sequence reads: CASSHVSRALGIIDQPQHF. The CDR3 nucleotides are TGTGCCAGCAGTCACGTATCCAGGGCCTTGGGGATCATCGATCAGCCCCAGCATTTT.

The chain recombines TRBV5-8 with TRBJ2-3; 9 bases agree with TRBD2. The CDR3 totals 10 residues. V dropped 5 bases and J dropped 11; count of bases not matched to a gene: 0. Germline lookup yields CDR1 SGHTS and CDR2 YDEGEE. The CDR3 nucleotides read TGTGCCAGCAGAGCGGGAGGGCAGTATTTT. It encodes CASRAGGQYF. The full variable domain, with the rest looked up from reference TRBV5-8 and TRBJ2-3, is EAGVTQSPTHLIKTRGQQATLRCSPISGHTSVYWYQQALGLGLQFLLWYDEGEERNRGNFPPRFSGRQFPNYSSELNVNALELEDSALYLCASRAGGQYFGPGTRLTVL.

V usage is TRBV5-1 and J usage is TRBJ2-2; D may match TRBD1 or TRBD2 (5 bases each). With 2 bases removed from V and 7 bases from J, the gap between germline ends came to 18 bases. Germline V lookup: CDR1 SGHRS, CDR2 YFSETQ. CDR3 length equals 16 residues. The CDR3 sequence is CASSFQGEISGGELFF. The DNA for the CDR3 is TGCGCCAGCAGCTTCCAGGGAGAAATTAGTGGCGGGGAGCTGTTTTTT.

The chain is built from TRBV6-4 and TRBJ2-5; D call uncertain. Trimming removed 4 bases at V and 7 bases at J, with 10 bases between. CDR3 length equals 12 residues. Germline V CDR1 and CDR2: MRHNA, SNTAGT. The CDR3 reads CASSVARGTQYF. The CDR3 nucleotides are TGTGCCAGCAGTGTCGCAAGAGGGACCCAGTACTTC.

The chain recombines TRBV7-2 with TRBJ1-2, with 7 bases lining up with TRBD1. This CDR3 has 15 residues. From germline, CDR1 is SGHTA and CDR2 FQGNSA. V shed 1 base, J shed 4 bases, and the junction held 6 bases outside the gene matches. The CDR3 nucleotides read TGTGCCAGCAGCTTAGAGGTCCAGGGGGTCTATGGCTACACCTTC. Translated, it gives CASSLEVQGVYGYTF.

In its sample, this clonotype was seen a few times. This chain connects TRBV3-1 to TRBJ2-1; 7 bases are shared with TRBD1. Germline V gene sequence: CDR1 LGHDT, CDR2 YNNKEL (reference sequence). V gave up 6 bases and J gave up 2 bases; unmatched junction bases: 10. This CDR3 is built from 16 residues. CDR3 amino acids: CASSPIYRGTYNEQFF. For the CDR3, the DNA is TGTGCCAGCAGTCCCATTTACAGGGGCACCTACAATGAGCAGTTCTTC.

The chain links TRBV12-5 to TRBJ1-3, with a tentative D call TRBD1 (6 bases). Germline V lookup: CDR1 LGHNT, CDR2 FRNRAP. V gave up 0 bases and J gave up 2 bases, with 8 bases separating them. The CDR3 has 15 residues. In nucleotides, the CDR3 is TGTGCTAGTGGTTTGGTAGGGGGGACTGGAAACACCATATATTTT. It encodes CASGLVGGTGNTIYF.

This clonotype was counted at least ten times. V and J are TRBV6-5 and TRBJ1-2; D unclear. Germline CDR1 reads MNHEY; CDR2 reads SVGAGI. The CDR3 totals 13 residues. The V gene lost 4 bases and the J gene lost 2 bases, with 8 bases spanning the gap. In DNA form, the CDR3 reads TGTGCCAGCAGTTCCATTCCAAACTATGGCTACACCTTC. This sequence encodes CASSSIPNYGYTF.

There are many counts of this clonotype. The chain has TRBV9 and TRBJ2-1; 12 bases map to TRBD2. V shed 3 bases and J 8 bases; nucleotides not matched to a gene: 6. This CDR3 comprises 15 residues. In germline, CDR1 is SGDLS, CDR2 YYNGEE. This CDR3 reads CASSATSGGGDEQFF. CDR3 coding DNA: TGTGCCAGCAGCGCGACTAGCGGGGGAGGAGATGAGCAGTTCTTC.